The rows below give T cell receptor beta chains drawn from one sample of a study of blood T cell repertoires in COVID-19. Measured with immunoSEQ multiplex PCR; TCRdb has only the in-frame clones, and not every one. Here the sample spans 200,000 to 250,000 clones, 81% being singletons. The sample was PBMCs or T cells enriched from blood (not recorded which). These receptors originate from a woman aged 50 to 65 with acute COVID-19. CDR3s include the opening cysteine and the closing phenylalanine or tryptophan. The D gene is left open where the match is weak. The listing skips clone size in some rows; elsewhere it reads once, few, many or a size class.

j_call	clone_size	v_call	d_call	cdr3_aa	cdr3_nt
TRBJ1-1	-	TRBV3-1/TRBV3-2	-	CASSHAGLNTEAFF	TGTGCCAGCAGCCACGCAGGTTTGAACACTGAAGCTTTCTTT
TRBJ1-2	-	TRBV28	TRBD1	CASSPQRQGAIGYTF	TGTGCCAGCAGTCCCCAAAGACAGGGGGCGATCGGCTACACCTTC
TRBJ1-6	-	TRBV27	-	CASRPSGTQNSPLHF	TGTGCCAGCAGACCATCCGGGACACAGAATTCACCCCTCCACTTT
TRBJ2-1	-	TRBV3-1/TRBV3-2	-	CASSPMSNEQFF	TGTGCCAGCAGCCCCATGAGCAATGAGCAGTTCTTC
TRBJ2-1	-	TRBV2	-	CASRIEGDEQFF	TGTGCCAGCAGAATTGAGGGGGATGAGCAGTTCTTC
TRBJ2-2	-	TRBV4-3	TRBD2	CASSQRGLASGELFF	TGCGCCAGCAGCCAAAGAGGACTAGCGTCCGGGGAGCTGTTTTTT
TRBJ2-3	-	TRBV18	TRBD1	CASSRADRAQDTQYF	TGTGCCAGCTCACGGGCGGACAGGGCCCAAGATACGCAGTATTTT
TRBJ1-6	-	TRBV10-2	-	CASRKGGSYNSPLHF	TGCGCCAGCAGAAAAGGGGGCTCCTATAATTCACCCCTCCACTTT
TRBJ2-7	few	TRBV3-1/TRBV3-2	TRBD2	CASSLGLAKSYEQYF	TGTGCCAGCAGCTTGGGACTAGCGAAGTCCTACGAGCAGTACTTC
TRBJ2-7	-	TRBV27	TRBD2	CASRLAGSGEQYF	TGTGCCAGCCGACTAGCGGGATCGGGAGAGCAGTACTTC
TRBJ1-4	-	TRBV5-1	-	CASSLNSREKLFF	TGCGCCAGCAGCTTGAACAGTAGGGAAAAACTGTTTTTT
TRBJ1-1	-	TRBV18	-	CASSPREGMNTEAFF	TGTGCCAGCTCACCACGGGAGGGTATGAACACTGAAGCTTTCTTT
TRBJ1-1	-	TRBV28	-	CASSTLTGEAFF	TGTGCCAGCAGTACATTGACAGGAGAAGCTTTCTTT
TRBJ2-2	few	TRBV6-2/TRBV6-3	-	CASSGGAGFTGELFF	TGTGCCAGCAGCGGCGGGGCGGGGTTCACCGGGGAGCTGTTTTTT
TRBJ1-2	-	TRBV7-8	-	CASSLGPGGAQNYGYTF	TGTGCCAGCAGCTTAGGACCCGGGGGGGCGCAGAACTATGGCTACACCTTC
TRBJ1-5	-	TRBV18	TRBD1	CASSPTGGNQPQHF	TGTGCCAGCTCACCTACAGGGGGAAATCAGCCCCAGCATTTT
TRBJ2-7	-	TRBV27	TRBD2	CASSPGTSGASYEQYF	TGTGCCAGCAGTCCCGGGACTAGCGGGGCCTCCTACGAGCAGTACTTC
TRBJ2-5	-	TRBV9	TRBD2	CASSASGTSSTQYF	TGTGCCAGCAGCGCATCCGGGACTAGTTCTACCCAGTACTTC
TRBJ1-3	-	TRBV5-1	-	CASSWTSGNTIYF	TGCGCCAGCAGCTGGACATCTGGAAACACCATATATTTT
TRBJ2-6	-	TRBV2	-	CASSELEVPLSGANVLTF	TGTGCCAGCAGTGAATTGGAGGTTCCCCTCTCTGGGGCCAACGTCCTGACTTTC
TRBJ1-4	once	TRBV7-9	-	CASSLEARVTNEKLFF	TGTGCCAGCAGCTTAGAAGCCAGGGTGACTAATGAAAAACTGTTTTTT
TRBJ2-1	few	TRBV6-5	TRBD1	CASRRDRVDEQFF	TGTGCCAGCCGTAGGGACAGGGTCGATGAGCAGTTCTTC
TRBJ2-5	-	TRBV7-6	-	CASSFMTGLRETQYF	TGTGCCAGCAGCTTTATGACAGGTTTGAGGGAGACCCAGTACTTC
TRBJ2-2	-	TRBV6-6	TRBD1	CASTQTGAGGELFF	TGTGCCAGCACCCAAACAGGGGCAGGCGGGGAGCTGTTTTTT
TRBJ2-5	-	TRBV28	TRBD2	CASSLFLAGGKETQYF	TGTGCCAGCAGTTTATTTCTCGCGGGGGGAAAAGAGACCCAGTACTTC
TRBJ1-2	-	TRBV28	-	CASSSYDGGGSYGYTF	TGTGCCAGCAGTTCCTATGATGGGGGCGGTTCATATGGCTACACCTTC